The 27 T cell receptor beta chains given below trace back to one sample, sequenced in a study of response to subunit inactivated influenza vaccine (dated by TCRdb to 2017 to 2018). The library was generated by RT-PCR. The sequencer was an Illumina HiSeq 2500. TCRdb ran its own pipeline on the public reads, namely fastp trimming at Q25 and MiXCR clone calling, and kept in-frame beta chains. Rows with a matching CDR3 protein are joined into one entry that keeps the most common DNA and genes. Across this sample there are a few hundred thousand distinct CDR3 sequences, with under 8.5% seen only once. Roughly 13% of the sample comes from the top ten. Material: PBMCs from blood, obtained about 23 months after vaccination. These TCRs come from a man between 50 and 75 years old who received an inactivated influenza vaccine. Donor details come from another sample of the same person, matched by shared clones.

V is TRBV18 and J is TRBJ2-3; D assignment may be TRBD1 or TRBD2 (5 bases each). Germline V lookup: CDR1 KGHSH, CDR2 LQKENI. V shed 0 bases and J shed 0 bases, with 7 bases lying between them. The CDR3 sequence is 15 residues long. The CDR3 spells CASSPPGVSTDTQYF. The CDR3 nucleotides are TGTGCCAGCTCACCACCGGGGGTGAGCACAGATACGCAGTATTTT.

This clonotype was seen a few times. The chain joins TRBV9 to TRBJ2-5; D not resolved. This CDR3 is 14 amino acids long. V was cut by 0 bases and J by 1 base, with 7 bases left in between. Germline CDR1 is SGDLS and CDR2 is YYNGEE. The CDR3 loop reads CASSVGAGQETQYF. CDR3 sequence (DNA): TGTGCCAGCAGCGTAGGGGCAGGCCAAGAGACCCAGTACTTC.

The chain couples TRBV6-2 or TRBV6-3 to TRBJ2-7; D unresolved. CDR1 is MNHEY, CDR2 SVGEGT, per germline. Trimming left V 6 bases short and J 0 bases short, with 12 bases between. This CDR3 region has 14 residues. CDR3: CASRSVGNSYEQYF. CDR3 bases: TGTGCCAGCAGATCGGTCGGCAACTCCTACGAGCAGTACTTC.

This clonotype was seen more than once but under ten times. The V and J genes are TRBV20-1 and TRBJ2-7, with TRBD1 matching over 7 bases. V was clipped by 0 bases and J by 5 bases; unmatched bases: 10. CDR3 length: 15 residues. The germline CDR1 and CDR2 sequences are DFQATT and SNEGSKA (reference sequence). CDR3 sequence: CSARDLPNRGHEQYF. As DNA, the CDR3 is TGCAGTGCTAGAGATCTTCCTAACAGGGGCCACGAGCAGTACTTC.

CDR3: CSAGLANTGELFF. CDR3 DNA: TGCAGCGCCGGACTAGCCAACACCGGGGAGCTGTTTTTT. The chain combines TRBV29-1 with TRBJ2-2, with 8 bases fitting TRBD2. The CDR3 covers 13 residues. V lost 7 bases to trimming and J lost 2 bases; unmatched junction nucleotides: 3. In germline, CDR1 is SQVTM, CDR2 ANQGSEA.

The chain employs TRBV20-1 and TRBJ2-3; TRBD2 agrees at 13 bases. Germline V gives CDR1 DFQATT, CDR2 SNEGSKA (reference sequence). V trimming: 4 bases; J trimming: 3 bases; junction bases outside the gene matches: 7. CDR3 size: 16 residues. CDR3 DNA sequence: TGCAGTGCTACCGGGACTAGCGGGGCAGGAACAGATACGCAGTATTTT. This encodes CSATGTSGAGTDTQYF.

This sequence joins TRBV7-2 and TRBJ2-7; D possibly corresponds to TRBD2 (6 bases). Germline-derived CDR1 and CDR2 are SGHTA and FQGNSA. CDR3 length equals 13 residues. With 3 bases removed from V and 5 bases from J, the gap between germline ends came to 11 bases. The CDR3 reads CASSLGGWNEQYF. The CDR3 nucleotides read TGTGCCAGCAGCTTGGGGGGTTGGAACGAGCAGTACTTC. Variable domain in full (rest from reference TRBV7-2 and TRBJ2-7): GAGVSQSPSNKVTEKGKDVELRCDPISGHTALYWYRQSLGQGLEFLIYFQGNSAPDKSGLPSDRFSAERTGGSVSTLTIQRTQQEDSAVYLCASSLGGWNEQYFGPGTRLTVT.

The chain combines TRBV7-9 with TRBJ2-5; a possible D gene is TRBD2 (5 bases). The CDR3 runs to 13 residues. Trimming removed 3 bases at V and 4 bases at J, with 9 bases between. Germline CDR1 is SEHNR and CDR2 is FQNEAQ (reference sequence). Written as DNA, the CDR3 is TGTGCCAGCAGCTTGGACTCCGCAGAGACCCAGTACTTC. Its translation: CASSLDSAETQYF.

V usage is TRBV12-3 or TRBV12-4 and J usage is TRBJ1-2; D is possibly TRBD1 (6 bases). Trimming pared 2 bases from V and 6 bases from J, leaving 13 bases between. The CDR3 spans 14 residues. CDR3 sequence (DNA): TGTGCCAGCAGTTTATTCAGGGGCCCGGATGGCTACACCTTC. Encoded protein: CASSLFRGPDGYTF.

This clonotype was observed at least ten times. This chain joins TRBV27 and TRBJ1-1, with D hard to call. Deletions cut 3 bases from V and 0 bases from J, with 5 bases between. Germline V gives CDR1 MNHEY, CDR2 SMNVEV (reference sequence). The CDR3 is 13 amino acids. The CDR3 region has the DNA TGTGCCAGCAGTTTTGGTATGAACACTGAAGCTTTCTTT. Translated, it gives CASSFGMNTEAFF.

This clonotype has at least ten counts. V gene TRBV7-2 combines with J gene TRBJ2-7; D ambiguous. This CDR3 region has 14 residues. Germline CDR1 SGHTA, CDR2 FQGNSA. The V end lost 0 bases, the J end lost 7 bases, and 13 bases lay between the germline ends. CDR3 residues: CASSLAEWVSEQYF. CDR3 bases: TGTGCCAGCAGCTTAGCGGAGTGGGTTTCGGAGCAGTACTTC.

In DNA, the CDR3 is TGCGCCAGCAGCCAAGAAAGCTCCTACGAGCAGTACTTC. Amino acid sequence: CASSQESSYEQYF. The rearrangement links TRBV4-3 to TRBJ2-7; no clear D. V was trimmed by 0 bases and J by 0 bases, leaving 3 bases between them. The CDR3 loop spans 13 amino acids. Germline V gene sequence: CDR1 LGHNA, CDR2 YSLEER.

This clonotype was picked up many times. The V and J genes are TRBV28 and TRBJ2-5; a weak D match, TRBD2 (6 bases). V lost 7 bases and J lost 1, with 7 bases in between. Germline values: CDR1 MDHEN, CDR2 SYDVKM. This CDR3 has 12 residues. The CDR3 DNA reads as TGTGCCAGCACGACTAGCCAAGAGACCCAGTACTTC. It is translated as CASTTSQETQYF. Full variable domain (rest looked up from reference TRBV28 and TRBJ2-5): DVKVTQSSRYLVKRTGEKVFLECVQDMDHENMFWYRQDPGLGLRLIYFSYDVKMKEKGDIPEGYSVSREKKERFSLILESASTNQTSMYLCASTTSQETQYFGPGTRLLVL.

The chain employs TRBV11-3 and TRBJ2-7; TRBD1 is a possible D gene (5 bases). The CDR3 spans 13 residues. The germline V gene encodes CDR1 SGHNT and CDR2 YENEEA. V was cut by 2 bases and J by 7 bases, with 12 bases left in between. CDR3 in amino acids: CASSLLTSGEQYF. As DNA, the CDR3 is TGTGCCAGCAGCTTACTCACGTCAGGGGAGCAGTACTTC.

The sample holds many counts of this clonotype. The chain recombines TRBV7-9 with TRBJ1-5; a weak D match, TRBD1 (6 bases). The CDR3 sequence is 14 residues long. Germline V gene data show CDR1 as SEHNR and CDR2 as FQNEAQ (reference sequence). V lost 3 bases and J lost 9, with 15 bases in between. The DNA for the CDR3 is TGTGCCAGCAGCTTTAGCCCCACAGGGTCGCCCCAGCATTTT. This translates into CASSFSPTGSPQHF.

The V and J genes are TRBV12-3 or TRBV12-4 and TRBJ2-7, with D possibly matching TRBD2 (7 bases). This CDR3 comprises 16 residues. Trimming cost V 3 bases and J 2 bases, with 17 bases left between them. This chain's CDR3 is CASSLTPGGGTYEQYF. The CDR3 nucleotides are TGTGCCAGCAGTTTGACCCCCGGCGGGGGCACCTACGAGCAGTACTTC.

This clonotype was counted ten times or more. CDR3 nucleotide sequence: TGTGCCAGCAGCAGTCCTAGCGGGGGACGAAATGAGCAGTTCTTC. This gives the protein CASSSPSGGRNEQFF. The chain carries TRBV12-3 or TRBV12-4 and TRBJ2-1; 10 bases align to TRBD2. V was clipped by 6 bases and J by 7 bases; unmatched bases: 9. The CDR3 totals 15 residues.

This clonotype was found many times. The V and J genes are TRBV4-3 and TRBJ1-1; the D is unclear. The CDR3 has 17 amino acids. The germline V gene has CDR1 LGHNA and CDR2 YSLEER. Between the trimmed V and J ends, which lost 0 bases and 2 bases, there was a span of 16 bases. DNA for the CDR3: TGCGCCAGCAGCCAAGAATGGGGTCTTCCCGTAAACACTGAAGCTTTCTTT. It codes for CASSQEWGLPVNTEAFF.

The chain combines TRBV6-4 with TRBJ1-2; 10 bases match TRBD1. CDR1 MRHNA and CDR2 SNTAGT come from the germline V gene. This CDR3 is 14 amino acids long. V gave up 2 bases and J gave up 4 bases; unmatched junction bases: 1. CDR3 DNA sequence: TGTGCCAGCAGTGACGGACAGGGGGTCTATGGCTACACCTTC. As protein: CASSDGQGVYGYTF.

This clonotype showed up just a few times. The chain uses TRBV5-1 and TRBJ2-1, with D perhaps assigned TRBD1 or TRBD2 (5 bases each). The V and J ends lost 8 bases and 4 bases respectively, with 16 bases between them. CDR1 is SGHRS and CDR2 is YFSETQ in the germline V gene. The CDR3 consists of 14 residues. CDR3 loop: CASSPGPFYNEQFF. The DNA for the CDR3 is TGCGCCAGTTCCCCGGGGCCCTTTTACAATGAGCAGTTCTTC.

This clonotype was counted only a few times. The J gene is TRBJ2-5, the V gene TRBV5-1; D is perhaps TRBD2 (5 bases). Germline values: CDR1 SGHRS, CDR2 YFSETQ. Trimming removed 4 bases at V and 2 bases at J, with 15 bases between. This CDR3 comprises 15 residues. Written as DNA, the CDR3 is TGCGCCAGCAGCGCCCGGAGTCCGGGACAAGAGACCCAGTACTTC. Translating gives CASSARSPGQETQYF.

V and J are TRBV4-2 and TRBJ2-2, with a tentative D call TRBD2 (5 bases). The V gene's germline CDR1 is LGHNA and CDR2 YNFKEQ. The ends were cut back, 0 bases at V and 0 bases at J, with 8 bases in the middle. This CDR3 is built from 16 residues. CDR3 DNA: TGTGCCAGCAGCCAAGATCAGCGGCCGAACACCGGGGAGCTGTTTTTT. Its translation is CASSQDQRPNTGELFF.

This clonotype was recorded at least ten times. This chain links TRBV12-3 or TRBV12-4 with TRBJ1-1, with D possibly being TRBD1 (5 bases). Trimming stripped 4 bases from V and 0 bases from J, with 9 bases between. CDR3 size: 14 residues. The CDR3 coding sequence is TGTGCCAGCAGTTATGTGGGGCTGAACACTGAAGCTTTCTTT. Translating gives CASSYVGLNTEAFF.

About this clonotype itself: One end of the junction varies from germline; a read error may be responsible. The chain uses TRBV15 and TRBJ1-1; no clear D gene. The CDR3 totals 11 residues. In germline, CDR1 is LNHNV, CDR2 YYDKDF (reference sequence). This CDR3 is CATSREVDQIF. The CDR3 DNA reads TGTGCCACCAGCAGAGAGGTGGACCAAATCTTT. Full variable domain (rest looked up from reference TRBV15 and TRBJ1-1): DAMVIQNPRYQVTQFGKPVTLSCSQTLNHNVMYWYQQKSSQAPKLLFHYYDKDFNNEADTPDNFQSRRPNTSFCFLDIRSPGLGDTAMYLCATSREVDQIFGQGTRLTVV.

The V and J genes are TRBV11-2 and TRBJ2-2; 9 bases are a match to TRBD1. Germline CDR1 SGHAT, CDR2 FQNNGV. The CDR3 loop spans 17 amino acids. The trim removed 8 bases at V and 7 bases at J, leaving 17 bases unmatched. Here the CDR3 DNA reads TGTGCCAGCCGCCATCAAGGGACAGGGTGGTTGATCGGGGAGCTGTTTTTT. This gives the protein CASRHQGTGWLIGELFF.

The CDR3 coding sequence is TGCGCCAGCAGCCATCTAGAAGTTCACTCTGGGGCCAACGTCCTGACTTTC. Translated: CASSHLEVHSGANVLTF. The V call is TRBV4-3, the J call TRBJ2-6, with D unresolved. Germline CDR1 and CDR2: LGHNA and YSLEER. Trimming removed 3 bases at V and 0 bases at J, with 12 bases between. The CDR3 contains 17 residues.

The table lists this clonotype with a few counts. The rearrangement uses TRBV12-3 or TRBV12-4 and TRBJ2-4; 7 nucleotides match TRBD2. V lost 1 base, J lost 1 base, and 7 bases stayed unmatched. CDR3 length: 17 residues. DNA for the CDR3: TGTGCCAGCAGTTTAGATGGGAGGGCCGGGGCCAAAAACATTCAGTACTTC. Its protein product is CASSLDGRAGAKNIQYF.